This T cell receptor beta chain is from a study of TIL therapy for anti-PD-1-resistant metastatic lung cancer. Study-level background: Median patient age was approximately 59, ranging roughly 38-75 years. Whole-study results and caveats: The baseline peripheral repertoire was partially replaced by infused TIL clonotypes that later decayed.

Time point: pre-treatment sample, taken before nivolumab and TIL therapy. Stage 4 NSCLC adults joined between October 2017 and 2020. V lost 3 bases to trimming and J lost 2 bases, with 3 bases between them. Germline CDR1 SGHRS, CDR2 YFSETQ. This CDR3 has 11 residues. As for this clone: The antigen remains unidentified.

This was the immunoSEQ v3 assay. Sequencing depth was approximately 2 million read pairs for survey level, roughly 4.5-6 million for deep. Libraries were prepared by immunoSEQ multiplex PCR; TCRdb keeps only in-frame clonotypes and omits some of them. The sample contains just over 45,000 clones, around three quarters of which appear only once. The sequence was obtained from a man in his sixties or seventies with non-small cell lung cancer. The J gene is TRBJ2-7, the V gene TRBV5-1, with D uncertain. The sample in question was blood, obtained at baseline. CDR3 region: CASSSAYEQYF. The CDR3 DNA reads as TGCGCCAGCAGCTCAGCCTACGAGCAGTACTTC.